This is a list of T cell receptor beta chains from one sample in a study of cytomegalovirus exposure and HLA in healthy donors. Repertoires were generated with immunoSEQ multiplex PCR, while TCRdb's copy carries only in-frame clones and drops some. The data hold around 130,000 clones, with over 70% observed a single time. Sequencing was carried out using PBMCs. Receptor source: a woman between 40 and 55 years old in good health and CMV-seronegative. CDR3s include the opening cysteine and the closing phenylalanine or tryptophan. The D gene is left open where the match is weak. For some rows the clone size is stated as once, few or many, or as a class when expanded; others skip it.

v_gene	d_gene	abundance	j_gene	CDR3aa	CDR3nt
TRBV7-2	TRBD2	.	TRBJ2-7	CASSLSGGAREQYF	TGTGCCAGCAGCCTTAGCGGGGGGGCTAGGGAGCAGTACTTC
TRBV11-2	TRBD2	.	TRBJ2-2	CASSLVGLAGVWTGELFF	TGTGCCAGCAGCTTAGTAGGACTAGCGGGAGTTTGGACCGGGGAGCTGTTTTTT
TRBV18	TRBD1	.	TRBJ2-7	CASSQDRATLYF	TGTGCCAGCTCACAGGACAGGGCCACGTTGTACTTC
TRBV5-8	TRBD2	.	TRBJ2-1	CASSLAGSGGPNEQFF	TGTGCCAGCAGCTTGGCCGGGTCGGGAGGGCCGAATGAGCAGTTCTTC
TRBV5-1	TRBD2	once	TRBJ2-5	CASSSSSGVGETQYF	TGCGCCAGCAGCTCGTCTAGCGGGGTGGGAGAGACCCAGTACTTC
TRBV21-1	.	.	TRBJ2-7	CASSKDLQHYEQYF	TGTGCCAGCAGCAAAGACCTACAGCACTACGAGCAGTACTTC
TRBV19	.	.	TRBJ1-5	CASSISRGQPQHF	TGTGCCAGTAGTATAAGCAGGGGCCAGCCCCAGCATTTT
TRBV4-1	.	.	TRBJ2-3	CASSLQAIDTQYF	TGCGCCAGCAGCCTACAGGCTATAGATACGCAGTATTTT
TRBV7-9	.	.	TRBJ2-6	CASSLGIRALITGANGLTF	TGTGCCAGCAGCTTAGGGATTCGGGCCTTAATCACTGGGGCCAACGGCCTGACTTTC
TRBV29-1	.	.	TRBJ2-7	CSVGGIYEQYF	TGCAGCGTTGGAGGGATTTACGAGCAGTACTTC
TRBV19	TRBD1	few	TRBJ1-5	CASTTTRTGDQPQHF	TGTGCCAGTACGACGACGAGGACAGGGGACCAGCCCCAGCATTTT
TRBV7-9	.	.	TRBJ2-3	CASSLTGDTQYF	TGTGCCAGCAGCTTAACCGGAGATACGCAGTATTTT
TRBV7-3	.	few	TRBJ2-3	CASNTGEATDTQYF	TGTGCCAGCAATACGGGAGAAGCAACAGATACGCAGTATTTT
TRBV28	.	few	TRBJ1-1	CASRLASQGLTEAFF	TGTGCCAGCAGGTTGGCATCTCAGGGATTGACTGAAGCTTTCTTT
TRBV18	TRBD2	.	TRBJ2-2	CASSHRLAGETGELFF	TGTGCCAGCTCACACCGACTAGCGGGAGAAACCGGGGAGCTGTTTTTT
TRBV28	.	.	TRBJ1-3	CASTVGQSSGNTIYF	TGTGCCAGCACCGTGGGCCAGAGCTCTGGAAACACCATATATTTT
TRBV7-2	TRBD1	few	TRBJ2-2	CASRLRGQGTTGELFF	TGTGCCAGCAGGCTCCGGGGACAGGGTACCACCGGGGAGCTGTTTTTT
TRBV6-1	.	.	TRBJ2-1	CASSASPKSSYNEQFF	TGTGCCAGCAGTGCATCCCCTAAGAGCTCCTACAATGAGCAGTTCTTC
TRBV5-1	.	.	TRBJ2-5	CASSSDQLGSRETQYF	TGCGCCAGCAGCTCCGACCAACTAGGGTCTCGAGAGACCCAGTACTTC
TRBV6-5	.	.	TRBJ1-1	CASSYSDFYTEAFF	TGTGCCAGCAGTTACTCTGACTTCTACACTGAAGCTTTCTTT
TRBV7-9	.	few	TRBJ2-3	CASRRQSTDTQYF	TGTGCCAGCAGGCGACAGAGCACAGATACGCAGTATTTT
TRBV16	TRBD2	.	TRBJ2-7	CASSQTGTNSYEQYF	TGTGCCAGCAGCCAGACCGGGACTAACTCCTACGAGCAGTACTTC
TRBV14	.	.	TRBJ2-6	CASSGSGANGLTF	TGTGCCAGCAGTGGCTCTGGGGCCAACGGCCTGACTTTC
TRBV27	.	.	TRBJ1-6	CASSLQSGSGTYNSPLHF	TGTGCCAGCAGTTTACAAAGTGGGTCAGGAACCTATAATTCACCCCTCCACTTT
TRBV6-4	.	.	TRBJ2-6	CASSDGSHSGANVLTF	TGTGCCAGCAGTGACGGCTCACACTCTGGGGCCAACGTCCTGACTTTC
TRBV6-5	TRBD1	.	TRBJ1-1	CASSRDRGRNTEAFF	TGTGCCAGCAGTCGGGACAGAGGTCGGAACACTGAAGCTTTCTTT
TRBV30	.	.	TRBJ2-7	CAWSVLGGVSQGGSPSYEQYF	TGTGCCTGGAGTGTACTAGGAGGAGTGTCGCAGGGAGGCAGCCCCTCCTACGAGCAGTACTTC
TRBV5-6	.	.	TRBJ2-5	CASSPQQGSETQYF	TGTGCCAGCAGCCCTCAGCAGGGGTCAGAGACCCAGTACTTC
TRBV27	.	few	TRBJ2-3	CASSLSGTSTDTQYF	TGTGCCAGCAGTTTATCGGGGACTAGCACAGATACGCAGTATTTT
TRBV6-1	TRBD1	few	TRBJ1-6	CASRDGTAYNSPLHF	TGTGCCAGCAGGGACGGGACAGCCTATAATTCACCCCTCCACTTT
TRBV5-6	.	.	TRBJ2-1	CASSLDTYNEQFF	TGTGCCAGCAGCCTCGACACTTACAATGAGCAGTTCTTC
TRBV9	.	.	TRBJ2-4	CASSTGGKGWEAKNSQYF	TGTGCCAGCAGCACAGGCGGGAAAGGCTGGGAAGCCAAAAACAGTCAGTACTTC
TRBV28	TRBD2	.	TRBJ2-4	CASRRLTGLAGGNMAKNIQYF	TGTGCCAGCAGGCGGTTGACCGGACTAGCGGGAGGTAACATGGCCAAAAACATTCAGTACTTC
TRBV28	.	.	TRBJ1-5	CASSFLGREDQPQHF	TGTGCCAGCAGTTTCTTGGGCAGGGAAGATCAGCCCCAGCATTTT
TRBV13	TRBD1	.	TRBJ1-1	CASSALQGRGTEAFF	TGTGCCAGCAGCGCCCTACAGGGGCGAGGGACTGAAGCTTTCTTT
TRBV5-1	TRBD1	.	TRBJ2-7	CASSLLGGGTYEQYF	TGCGCCAGCAGCTTGTTAGGGGGCGGCACTTACGAGCAGTACTTC